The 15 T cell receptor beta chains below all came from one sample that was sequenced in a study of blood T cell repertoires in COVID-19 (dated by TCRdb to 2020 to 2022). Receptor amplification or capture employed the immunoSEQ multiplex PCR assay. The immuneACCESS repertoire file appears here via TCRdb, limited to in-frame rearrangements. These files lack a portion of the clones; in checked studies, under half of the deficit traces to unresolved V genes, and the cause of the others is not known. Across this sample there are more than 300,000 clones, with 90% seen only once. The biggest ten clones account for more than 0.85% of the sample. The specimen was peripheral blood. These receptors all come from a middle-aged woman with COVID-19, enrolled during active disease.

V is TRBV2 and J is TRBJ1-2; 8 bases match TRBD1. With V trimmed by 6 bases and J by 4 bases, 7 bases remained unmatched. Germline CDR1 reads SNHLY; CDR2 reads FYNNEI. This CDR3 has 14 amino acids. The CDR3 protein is CASREQGQGYGYTF. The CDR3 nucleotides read TGTGCCAGCAGGGAGCAAGGACAGGGCTATGGCTACACCTTC.

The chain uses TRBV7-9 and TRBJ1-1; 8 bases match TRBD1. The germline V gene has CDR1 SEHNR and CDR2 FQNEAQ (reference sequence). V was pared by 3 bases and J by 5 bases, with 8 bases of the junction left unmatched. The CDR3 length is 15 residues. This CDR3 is CASSFPDRVNTEAFF. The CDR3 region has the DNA TGTGCCAGCAGCTTTCCGGACAGGGTTAATACTGAAGCTTTCTTT.

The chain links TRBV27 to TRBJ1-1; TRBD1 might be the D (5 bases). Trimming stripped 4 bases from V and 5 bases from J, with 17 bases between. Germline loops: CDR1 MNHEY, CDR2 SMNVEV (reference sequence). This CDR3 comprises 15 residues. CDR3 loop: CASSSTWNGGTEAFF. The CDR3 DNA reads TGTGCCAGCAGTTCCACCTGGAACGGGGGGACTGAAGCTTTCTTT.

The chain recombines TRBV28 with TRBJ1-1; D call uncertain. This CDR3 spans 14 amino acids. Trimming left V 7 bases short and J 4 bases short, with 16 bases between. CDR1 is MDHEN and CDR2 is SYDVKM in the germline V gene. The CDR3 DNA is TGTGCCAGCACCAACATATGGAGCGGCACTGAAGCTTTCTTT. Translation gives CASTNIWSGTEAFF.

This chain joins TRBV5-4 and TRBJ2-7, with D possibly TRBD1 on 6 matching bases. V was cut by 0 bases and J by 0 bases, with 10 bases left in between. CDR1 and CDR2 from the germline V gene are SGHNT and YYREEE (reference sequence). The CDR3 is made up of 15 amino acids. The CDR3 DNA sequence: TGTGCCAGCAGCTTGGGGACAGTGCGCTCCTACGAGCAGTACTTC. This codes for CASSLGTVRSYEQYF. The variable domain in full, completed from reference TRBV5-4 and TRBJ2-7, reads ETGVTQSPTHLIKTRGQQVTLRCSSQSGHNTVSWYQQALGQGPQFIFQYYREEENGRGNFPPRFSGLQFPNYSSELNVNALELDDSALYLCASSLGTVRSYEQYFGPGTRLTVT.

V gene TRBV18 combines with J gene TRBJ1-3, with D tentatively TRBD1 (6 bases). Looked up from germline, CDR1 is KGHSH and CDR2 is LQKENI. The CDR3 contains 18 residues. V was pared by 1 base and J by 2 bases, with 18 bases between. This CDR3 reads CASSPRSIQGSTGNTIYF. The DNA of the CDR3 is TGTGCCAGCTCACCACGCTCCATTCAGGGGAGTACTGGAAACACCATATATTTT. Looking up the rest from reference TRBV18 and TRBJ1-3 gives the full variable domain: NAGVMQNPRHLVRRRGQEARLRCSPMKGHSHVYWYRQLPEEGLKFMVYLQKENIIDESGMPKERFSAEFPKEGPSILRIQQVVRGDSAAYFCASSPRSIQGSTGNTIYFGEGSWLTVV.

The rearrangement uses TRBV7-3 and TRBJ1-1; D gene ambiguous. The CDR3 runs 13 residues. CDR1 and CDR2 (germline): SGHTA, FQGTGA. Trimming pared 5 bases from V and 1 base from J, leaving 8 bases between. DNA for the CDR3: TGTGCCAGCAGCACGGTCCGGAACACTGAAGCTTTCTTT. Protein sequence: CASSTVRNTEAFF.

CDR3: CASSPTGGSYQETQYF. In DNA form, the CDR3 reads TGTGCCAGCAGTCCGACGGGGGGCTCGTACCAAGAGACCCAGTACTTC. The chain couples TRBV7-6 to TRBJ2-5; possible D gene TRBD2, 7 bases. Germline lookup yields CDR1 SGHVS and CDR2 FNYEAQ. Between the trimmed V and J ends, which lost 6 bases and 0 bases, there was a span of 17 bases. The CDR3 covers 16 residues.

CDR3 nucleotide sequence: TGCGCCAGCAGTCAGGACAGGGAGGGCACAGATACGCAGTATTTT. Amino acids: CASSQDREGTDTQYF. The chain is built from TRBV5-1 and TRBJ2-3; 8 bases map to TRBD1. This CDR3 region has 15 residues. Looked up from germline, CDR1 is SGHRS and CDR2 is YFSETQ. V shed 5 bases and J 1 base; nucleotides not matched to a gene: 6. The complete variable domain, with remaining parts taken from reference TRBV5-1 and TRBJ2-3, reads KAGVTQTPRYLIKTRGQQVTLSCSPISGHRSVSWYQQTPGQGLQFLFEYFSETQRNKGNFPGRFSGRQFSNSRSEMNVSTLELGDSALYLCASSQDREGTDTQYFGPGTRLTVL.

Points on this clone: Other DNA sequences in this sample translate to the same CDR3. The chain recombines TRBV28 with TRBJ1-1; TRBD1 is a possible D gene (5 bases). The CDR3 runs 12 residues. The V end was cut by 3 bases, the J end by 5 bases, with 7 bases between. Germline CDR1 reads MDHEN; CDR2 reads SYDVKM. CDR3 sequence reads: CASSFSGTEAFF. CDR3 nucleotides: TGTGCCAGCAGTTTTTCAGGGACTGAAGCTTTCTTT.

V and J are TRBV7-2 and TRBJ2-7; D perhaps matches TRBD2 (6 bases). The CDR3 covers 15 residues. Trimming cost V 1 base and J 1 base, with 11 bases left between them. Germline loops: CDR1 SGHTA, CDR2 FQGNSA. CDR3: CASSLEAGLSYEQYF. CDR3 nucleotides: TGTGCCAGCAGCTTAGAGGCGGGACTTTCCTACGAGCAGTACTTC.

CDR3: CASGLVDRDRGGDEQFF. DNA for the CDR3: TGTGCTAGTGGTTTGGTAGACCGGGACAGGGGAGGGGATGAGCAGTTCTTC. The chain joins TRBV12-5 to TRBJ2-1; 10 positions match TRBD1. This CDR3 is 17 amino acids long. Germline trimming cut 0 bases from V and 8 bases from J; bases unmatched to any gene: 10. Germline CDR1 reads LGHNT; CDR2 reads FRNRAP.

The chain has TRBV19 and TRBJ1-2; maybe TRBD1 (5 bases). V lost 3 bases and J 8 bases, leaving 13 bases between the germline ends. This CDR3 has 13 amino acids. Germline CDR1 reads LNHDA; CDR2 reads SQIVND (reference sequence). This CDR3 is CASSIPGGGGYTF. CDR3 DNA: TGTGCCAGTAGTATTCCCGGGGGAGGGGGCTACACCTTC.

This CDR3 reads CASGLVRQGVSEAFF. The CDR3 region has the DNA TGTGCTAGTGGTTTGGTTCGACAGGGGGTCTCTGAAGCTTTCTTT. The chain is built from TRBV12-5 and TRBJ1-1; 9 bases are a match to TRBD1. Per the germline V gene, CDR1 is LGHNT and CDR2 is FRNRAP. V lost 0 bases to trimming and J lost 6 bases; unmatched junction nucleotides: 5. The CDR3 is 15 amino acids.

CDR3: CAIRAPAGGLAEQYF. In DNA form, the CDR3 reads TGTGCCATCAGGGCCCCAGCGGGAGGGCTCGCCGAGCAGTACTTC. V is TRBV10-3 and J is TRBJ2-7; TRBD2 matches 10 bases. This CDR3 is 15 amino acids long. Germline CDR1 reads ENHRY; CDR2 reads SYGVKD. With V trimmed by 6 bases and J by 6 bases, 11 bases remained unmatched.